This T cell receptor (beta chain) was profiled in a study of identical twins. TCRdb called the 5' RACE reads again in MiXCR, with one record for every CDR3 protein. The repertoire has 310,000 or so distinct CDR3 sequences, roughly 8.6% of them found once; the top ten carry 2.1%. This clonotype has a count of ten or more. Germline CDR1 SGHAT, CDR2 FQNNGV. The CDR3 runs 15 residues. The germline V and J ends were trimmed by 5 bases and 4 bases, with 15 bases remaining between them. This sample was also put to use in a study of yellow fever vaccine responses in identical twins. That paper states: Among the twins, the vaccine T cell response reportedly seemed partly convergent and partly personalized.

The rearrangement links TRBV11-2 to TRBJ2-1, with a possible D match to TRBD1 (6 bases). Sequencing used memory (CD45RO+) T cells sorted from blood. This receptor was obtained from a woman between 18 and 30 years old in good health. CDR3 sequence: CASSPPGTLYNEQFF. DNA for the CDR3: TGTGCCAGCAGCCCCCCCGGGACACTTTACAATGAGCAGTTCTTC. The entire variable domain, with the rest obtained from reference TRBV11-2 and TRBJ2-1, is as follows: EAGVAQSPRYKIIEKRQSVAFWCNPISGHATLYWYQQILGQGPKLLIQFQNNGVVDDSQLPKDRFSAERLKGVDSTLKIQPAKLEDSAVYLCASSPPGTLYNEQFFGPGTRLTVL.